This T cell receptor (beta chain) was recorded in a study of CD4 and CD8 cells across lung adenocarcinoma regions. The patients had localized lung adenocarcinoma, a non-small cell subtype. This clonotype has a handful of counts. TCRdb passed the PCR reads through MiXCR, listing each CDR3 protein once. The table records some 11,000 distinct CDR3 sequences, 40% to 55% of them present only once. This CDR3 spans 13 amino acids. Trimming stripped 1 base from V and 10 bases from J, with 8 bases between. Germline CDR1 reads MNHNS; CDR2 reads SASEGT. The V gene is TRBV6-1, the J gene TRBJ1-6; no clear D. The sample taken for sequencing was CD8+ T cells from the margin of a lung tumor. This clonotype was obtained from a female donor with lung adenocarcinoma. The CD4 and CD8 labels of this study may be unreliable. CDR3 sequence reads: CASSEDLNSPLHF. CDR3 in DNA: TGTGCCAGCAGTGAAGACCTTAACTCACCCCTCCACTTT.